This T cell receptor beta chain was recovered during a study of PD-L1 blockade in urothelial cancer. The wider study: Males with urothelial cancer arising in the bladder constituted about nine tenths of the roughly 30 patients. Anywhere from 0 to 3 prior chemotherapy regimens had been received by patients.

Synthetic TCR analog templates were added to each PCR reaction. This table comes from immunoSEQ multiplex PCR, and its TCRdb copy is limited to in-frame clones, with some not included. This sample carries about 95,000 clones, 85% to 90% of them seen once, and the ten largest clones take about 1.6%. This CDR3 is built from 15 residues. The germline V gene encodes CDR1 SGHRS and CDR2 YFSETQ. Between the trimmed V and J ends, which lost 0 bases and 7 bases, there was a span of 16 bases. Time point indicated: pretreatment peripheral blood. To note about this clone: Its antigen is unidentified.

General study points: Tumor-linked clones in blood grew more by 3 weeks in durable-benefit patients.

This clonotype was sampled from a man between 60 and 75 years old with urothelial cancer. Sequenced here: PBMCs, sampled around atezolizumab (anti-PD-L1) treatment. V usage is TRBV5-1 and J usage is TRBJ1-2; D may be TRBD1 (6 bases). The CDR3 here is CASSLAITTQGGYTF. CDR3 in DNA: TGCGCCAGCAGCTTGGCCATCACGACACAGGGTGGCTACACCTTC.